The entry that follows covers one T cell receptor beta chain sequence. What it recognizes is unknown. This sample is part of a study of OX40 agonist ivuxolimab in advanced cancers. Across the whole study: The diagnoses of dose-escalation patients were hepatocellular carcinoma, melanoma, renal cell or head and neck cancer. Averaging about 60 years in age, with a range of roughly 20 to 90, the cohort was 65% to 85% male.

Patients were excluded for autoimmune disease history or systemic immunosuppression. Only in-frame clones appear in the TCRdb table, and some are missing; sequencing was by immunoSEQ multiplex PCR. The sample includes over 95,000 clones, around nine tenths of them seen just once. Findings and caveats of the study: Undetermined was the antigen specificity of the expanded peripheral T cells.

V trimming: 7 bases; J trimming: 0 bases; junction bases outside the gene matches: 4. The CDR3 runs 15 residues. CDR1 and CDR2 (germline): LNHDA, SQIVND (reference sequence). The rearrangement uses TRBV19 and TRBJ2-3; 10 nucleotides line up with TRBD2. This TCR was sampled from an adult with an advanced solid tumor such as melanoma, head and neck, liver or kidney cancer. The sample here was CD4+ or CD8+ T cells sorted from blood, taken in a trial of the OX40 agonist ivuxolimab. CDR3 sequence reads: CASTRTSGSTDTQYF. The CDR3 nucleotides are TGTGCCAGTACCAGGACTAGCGGCAGCACAGATACGCAGTATTTT.